The sequence of this T cell receptor beta chain was determined in a study of naive and memory T cell subsets. Trimming took off 3 bases at V and 8 bases at J, with 10 bases between the two ends. This CDR3 contains 13 residues. Germline CDR1 LGHDT, CDR2 YNNKEL (reference sequence). About this clonotype: Its antigen is unidentified.

The treatment: skin biopsy from PPD injection site in Mantoux-positive individual. TCR cDNA received a 3' ligated oligonucleotide that carried a UMI. Skin biopsies came from PPD injection sites in Mantoux-positive individuals. Study outcomes and limitations: Higher TCR numbers at tuberculin sites reflect T cell infiltration, per interpretation. Potentially, T cell activation and differentiation skew this RNA-based measurement.

Four PCR rounds used nested alpha and beta constant region primers plus the SP2 primer. Blood and skin TCR RNA was reverse transcribed with alpha and beta constant primers. TCRdb re-called the UMI-ligation and nested PCR reads through MiXCR, storing one row per CDR3 protein. This sample has roughly 36,000 distinct CDR3 sequences, with 8% to 13% found just once. The receptor comes from an adult in good health. The V and J genes are TRBV3-1 and TRBJ1-4; D is unclear. The sample here was skin, taken from a tuberculin skin test site. CDR3 sequence: CASSQTTKEKLFF. In nucleotides, the CDR3 is TGTGCCAGCAGCCAGACGACGAAAGAAAAACTGTTTTTT.